The clone carrying this T cell receptor (beta chain) was picked up one time. Its antigen is not known. These data originate in a study of response to subunit inactivated influenza vaccine. Findings and caveats of the study: T cells newly recruited by each seasonal influenza vaccination are few, the authors suggested.

TCRdb reprocessed the RT-PCR reads with MiXCR, giving one entry per CDR3 protein. The repertoire has 600,000 to 700,000 distinct CDR3 sequences, approximately 14% of them found once; the top ten carry around 7.6%. This TCR derives from a man in his forties or fifties who received an inactivated influenza vaccine. The sequences come from PBMCs from blood, collected 14 to 15 days before vaccination.

CDR3 coding DNA: TGTGCCAGCAGCGTGACAGGGTCTGGGGCCAACGTCCTGACTTTC. Encoded protein: CASSVTGSGANVLTF. The chain links TRBV9 to TRBJ2-6; 7 bases map to TRBD1. CDR3 length equals 15 residues. In germline, CDR1 is SGDLS, CDR2 YYNGEE. Trimming at V came to 2 bases and at J to 1 base, leaving 0 bases not matched to a gene.